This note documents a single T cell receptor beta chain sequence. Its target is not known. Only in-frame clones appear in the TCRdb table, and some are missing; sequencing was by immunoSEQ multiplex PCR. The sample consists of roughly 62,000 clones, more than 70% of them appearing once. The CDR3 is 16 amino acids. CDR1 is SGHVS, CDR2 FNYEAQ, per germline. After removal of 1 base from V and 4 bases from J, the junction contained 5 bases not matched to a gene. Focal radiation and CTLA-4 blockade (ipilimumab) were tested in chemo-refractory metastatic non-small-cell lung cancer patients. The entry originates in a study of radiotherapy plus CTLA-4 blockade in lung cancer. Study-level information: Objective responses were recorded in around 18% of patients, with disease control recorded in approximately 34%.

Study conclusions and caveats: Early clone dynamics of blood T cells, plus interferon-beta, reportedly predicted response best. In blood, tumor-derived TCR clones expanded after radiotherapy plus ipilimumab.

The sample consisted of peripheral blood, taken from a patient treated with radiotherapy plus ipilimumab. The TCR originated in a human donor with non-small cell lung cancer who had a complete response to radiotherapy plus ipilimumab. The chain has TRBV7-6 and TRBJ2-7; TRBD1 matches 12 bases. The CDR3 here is CASSLEGTGGLYEQYF. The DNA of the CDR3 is TGTGCCAGCAGCTTAGAAGGGACAGGGGGCCTATACGAGCAGTACTTC. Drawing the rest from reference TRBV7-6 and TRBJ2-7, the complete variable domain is GAGVSQSPRYKVTKRGQDVALRCDPISGHVSLYWYRQALGQGPEFLTYFNYEAQQDKSGLPNDRFSAERPEGSISTLTIQRTEQRDSAMYRCASSLEGTGGLYEQYFGPGTRLTVT.